The present entry profiles one T cell receptor beta chain with its context. This clonotype was seen ten or more times. Its antigen is still unknown. Within one base of it there is no much larger clone, and no base qualities were kept. The CDR3 goes from the cysteine to the phenylalanine over 14 residues. The kept DNA is CDR3 alone, 42 bases in frame from the first base. The junction shows trimming of 4 bases on V and 1 base on J, plus 12 bases between the germline ends. Looking up the germline V gene yields CDR1 SQVTM and CDR2 ANQGSEA. The sample belongs to a study of CD8 T cells in ankylosing spondylitis (dated by TCRdb to between 2016 and 2019). For context, the study as a whole: T cell receptor beta repertoires were profiled in healthy donors and ankylosing spondylitis patients so that disease-linked TCR variants could be found. In total, the full study cohort was made up of roughly 110 healthy donors and approximately 24 ankylosing spondylitis patients. Peripheral blood samples were taken, and synovial fluid was additionally collected from ankylosing spondylitis patients. The study at large found these results: Some motif variants had previously been reported in the synovial fluid and blood of reactive arthritis patients, which suggests shared mechanisms of disease initiation. Blood from ankylosing spondylitis patients appeared to be characterized by a TCR beta motif made up of several highly homologous amino acid variants. In peripheral blood, the disease-linked clones were found at relatively low frequencies and had a CD8+ phenotype. Significant enrichment of the disease-linked clones was reported in matched synovial fluid samples from ankylosing spondylitis patients.

TCRdb names Illumina HiSeq 2500 as the instrument used. TCR beta libraries were prepared by quantitative 5'-RACE with molecular barcodes. As for the authors' bioinformatics: A new computational method, built on a probabilistic model of VDJ rearrangement, was used to identify disease-linked TCR variants. The public reads were reprocessed in TCRdb via fastp at Q25 and MiXCR, keeping in-frame beta chains. Each CDR3 protein appears once, grouped with its most common genes and DNA. In this record, the V and J calls reflect TCRdb's handling and not the investigators' own analysis. The sample table contains 330,000 or so distinct CDR3 sequences; only one count was recorded for 6.5% to 10% of them. The top ten constitute less than 15% of the sample.

Rearrangement joined TRBV29-1 to TRBJ2-3; the D gene assignment is ambiguous. This receptor was identified in a male donor with ankylosing spondylitis. The sequenced sample was blood, either unsorted or a sorted T cell fraction (not recorded which). The bases read TGCAGCGTTGGTTCGGATATCGGCACAGATACGCAGTATTTT. Its protein reads: CSVGSDIGTDTQYF.